The 9 T cell receptor beta chains below come from one sample, sequenced in a study of cytomegalovirus exposure and HLA in healthy donors. This PCR relied on a set of 60 Vbeta primers and 13 Jbeta primers. The data were produced by immunoSEQ multiplex PCR, yet TCRdb's version contains in-frame clones alone and is incomplete. The sample includes around 130,000 clones, around 70% of them seen just once. Sample: PBMCs. The source of these receptors is a man younger than 45 in good health and CMV-seropositive.

The genes are TRBV5-4 and TRBJ2-5; 11 nucleotides agree with TRBD2. V was clipped by 5 bases and J by 5 bases; unmatched bases: 5. Per germline, CDR1 SGHNT and CDR2 YYREEE (reference sequence). CDR3 length equals 14 residues. CDR3 region: CASRIAGGPETQYF. CDR3 in DNA: TGTGCCAGCAGAATAGCGGGAGGGCCCGAGACCCAGTACTTC.

The rearrangement links TRBV5-6 to TRBJ2-7, with 7 bases that match TRBD2. J lost 6 bases, V lost 4 bases, and 7 bases had no gene match. This CDR3 region has 13 residues. The germline CDR1 and CDR2 sequences are SGHDT and YYEEEE. CDR3 DNA sequence: TGTGCCAGCAGCCTTTTTCCGGGGGGCGAGCAGTACTTC. It translates to CASSLFPGGEQYF.

The chain carries TRBV6-5 and TRBJ2-5; D call uncertain. The tail of the sequence fits TRBJ2-7 better, so the J call may be wrong. This CDR3 has 9 residues. CDR1 and CDR2 (germline): MNHEY, SVGAGI. CDR3 region: CASEYEQYF. Here the CDR3 DNA reads TGTGCCAGCGAGTACGAGCAGTACTTC.

The CDR3 region has the DNA TGTGCCAGCAGCTTGCATGGGACAGGGGGGTATGGCTACACCTTC. It is translated as CASSLHGTGGYGYTF. This chain joins TRBV5-4 and TRBJ1-2; 11 bases match TRBD1. CDR1 and CDR2 (germline): SGHNT, YYREEE (reference sequence). V trimming: 1 base; J trimming: 5 bases; junction bases outside the gene matches: 4. This CDR3 is 15 amino acids long.

The chain is built from TRBV28 and TRBJ2-5, with TRBD1 matching over 7 bases. The CDR3 is 15 residues long. Germline CDR1 reads MDHEN; CDR2 reads SYDVKM. V was clipped by 6 bases and J by 5 bases; unmatched bases: 12. CDR3 amino acids: CASRRTTGPRETQYF. In nucleotides, the CDR3 is TGTGCCAGCAGACGTACGACAGGGCCGAGGGAGACCCAGTACTTC.

The rearrangement uses TRBV5-1 and TRBJ1-2, with D possibly matching TRBD1 (6 bases). V was clipped by 5 bases and J by 8 bases, with 13 bases between them. The V gene's germline CDR1 is SGHRS and CDR2 YFSETQ. The CDR3 runs to 12 residues. This chain's CDR3 is CASRESGVGYTF. CDR3 in DNA: TGCGCCAGCAGAGAATCAGGGGTCGGCTACACCTTC.

CDR3 coding DNA: TGTGCCAGCAGTTACGCGGGCTCCTACAATGAGCAGTTCTTC. Translation: CASSYAGSYNEQFF. The chain employs TRBV6-5 and TRBJ2-1; possible D gene TRBD2, 5 bases. This CDR3 region has 14 residues. Germline V gene sequence: CDR1 MNHEY, CDR2 SVGAGI. The V end lost 2 bases, the J end lost 0 bases, and 5 bases lay between the germline ends.

CDR3 nucleotides: TGCAGCGTGAACTCCGTGGGGGACGGATCTTCTCTAGCGGGAGATACGCAGTATTTT. It translates to CSVNSVGDGSSLAGDTQYF. The V call is TRBV29-1, the J call TRBJ2-3; 8 bases are shared with TRBD2. The length of the CDR3 is 19 residues. Germline CDR1 is SQVTM and CDR2 is ANQGSEA. V lost 6 bases to trimming and J lost 5 bases; unmatched junction nucleotides: 25.

Only a few counts were recorded for this clone. The chain couples TRBV15 to TRBJ2-5; TRBD1 might be the D (5 bases). The V end lost 1 base, the J end lost 0 bases, and 9 bases lay between the germline ends. The germline V gene encodes CDR1 LNHNV and CDR2 YYDKDF (reference sequence). The CDR3 is made up of 15 amino acids. The CDR3 region is CATSRGQPYQETQYF. CDR3 in DNA: TGTGCCACCAGCAGAGGACAGCCCTACCAAGAGACCCAGTACTTC.